The 14 T cell receptor beta chains given below trace back to one sample, sequenced in a study of PD-1 blockade in mismatch repair-deficient tumors. Clones were read by immunoSEQ multiplex PCR, and TCRdb kept only the in-frame ones, dropping some. The sample has about 67,000 clones, around four fifths seen once. The sequenced sample was peripheral blood, obtained 2 weeks after starting pembrolizumab. These receptors were obtained from an adult with mismatch repair-deficient cancer.

This clone was seen just once. V is TRBV5-4 and J is TRBJ2-1; D may be TRBD1 (6 bases). Trimming shortened V by 4 bases and J by 6 bases, and 14 bases separated the two germline ends. The CDR3 length is 14 residues. The germline gives CDR1 SGHNT, CDR2 YYREEE (reference sequence). CDR3 coding DNA: TGTGCCAGCAGCGCCCGGGACACGGGCAATGAGCAGTTCTTC. Translation gives CASSARDTGNEQFF.

In this sample, this clone turned up a few times. The V gene is TRBV2, the J gene TRBJ2-7; no clear D gene. Germline assignment: CDR1 SNHLY and CDR2 FYNNEI. The CDR3 spans 11 residues. Trimming shortened V by 5 bases and J by 3 bases, and 5 bases separated the two germline ends. In DNA form, the CDR3 reads TGTGCCAGCAGTCCGAACTACGAGCAGTACTTC. This codes for CASSPNYEQYF.

CDR3 coding DNA: TGTGCCAGCAGTGAACGGACAGATACGCAGTATTTT. The encoded protein is CASSERTDTQYF. The chain is built from TRBV2 and TRBJ2-3; no firm D call. The CDR3 consists of 12 residues. V lost 2 bases to trimming and J lost 3 bases, with 3 bases between them. CDR1 is SNHLY and CDR2 is FYNNEI in the germline V gene.

The chain links TRBV30 to TRBJ2-1; 7 bases are a match to TRBD2. CDR3 size: 13 residues. The trim removed 8 bases at V and 2 bases at J, leaving 6 bases unmatched. Germline V gene lookup returns CDR1 GTSNPN and CDR2 SVGIG (reference sequence). CDR3 protein: CAGGGSAYNEQFF. The CDR3, as DNA: TGTGCCGGGGGGGGGTCCGCCTACAATGAGCAGTTCTTC.

The genes are TRBV2 and TRBJ2-3, with D possibly matching TRBD1 (7 bases). The CDR3 runs 16 residues. V was pared by 4 bases and J by 2 bases, with 16 bases between. Germline V lookup: CDR1 SNHLY, CDR2 FYNNEI. The CDR3, as DNA: TGTGCCAGCAGTGTCAGGGGGGCGGAAACCACAGATACGCAGTATTTT. Translation gives CASSVRGAETTDTQYF.

Here the CDR3 reads CASSVSPTASGGYTF. DNA for the CDR3: TGCGCCAGCAGTGTTTCGCCGACCGCCTCGGGGGGCTACACCTTC. This sequence joins TRBV5-1 and TRBJ1-2; no firm D call. Trimming cost V 5 bases and J 8 bases, with 22 bases left between them. Germline-derived CDR1 and CDR2 are SGHRS and YFSETQ. The CDR3 sequence is 15 residues long.

The chain has TRBV7-3 and TRBJ2-1; 12 nucleotides agree with TRBD2. Per germline, CDR1 SGHTA and CDR2 FQGTGA. This CDR3 contains 15 residues. V lost 5 bases to trimming and J lost 12 bases; unmatched junction nucleotides: 11. CDR3 nucleotides: TGTGCCAGCAGCCCTACGACTAGCGGGAGAGGGGGGCAGTTCTTC. As protein: CASSPTTSGRGGQFF.

V is TRBV29-1 and J is TRBJ1-2, with no clear D. V lost 0 bases and J lost 11, with 10 bases in between. Germline CDR1 reads SQVTM; CDR2 reads ANQGSEA. The CDR3 length is 11 residues. CDR3 DNA: TGCAGCGTTGAAGATCTCCCGCGGTACACCTTC. The encoded protein is CSVEDLPRYTF.

In this sample, this clone turned up a few times. The chain couples TRBV5-1 to TRBJ2-7; the D gene is possibly TRBD1 (6 bases). Germline loops: CDR1 SGHRS, CDR2 YFSETQ. V was cut by 1 base and J by 0 bases, with 17 bases left in between. There are 17 residues in the CDR3. The CDR3, as DNA: TGCGCCAGCAGCTTGAGGCCAGGGACACTCAGCTCCTACGAGCAGTACTTC. Protein product: CASSLRPGTLSSYEQYF.

The table lists this clone with a few counts. CDR3 bases: TGTGCCAGCAGCCCCGGGGGGGAGGGCGAGCAGTACTTC. It is translated as CASSPGGEGEQYF. The chain joins TRBV11-3 to TRBJ2-7, with 8 bases matching TRBD2. The V and J ends lost 5 bases and 6 bases, in that order; junction bases with no gene match: 6. Germline lookup yields CDR1 SGHNT and CDR2 YENEEA. The CDR3 covers 13 residues.

This clone was seen more than once but under ten times. The rearrangement uses TRBV5-5 and TRBJ1-1; D gene unclear. Germline CDR1 and CDR2: SGHKS and YYEKEE (reference sequence). The V gene lost 1 base and the J gene lost 0 bases, with 7 bases spanning the gap. The CDR3 consists of 14 residues. The CDR3 DNA reads as TGTGCCAGCAGCTTGTACAGCATGAACACTGAAGCTTTCTTT. It encodes CASSLYSMNTEAFF.

This clone was observed a few times. The chain recombines TRBV11-2 with TRBJ2-7; perhaps TRBD2 as D (6 bases). With 3 bases removed from V and 3 bases from J, the gap between germline ends came to 12 bases. The germline V gene has CDR1 SGHAT and CDR2 FQNNGV. This CDR3 has 14 residues. The CDR3 DNA is TGTGCCAGCAGCTTTAGCGGCCTCAACTACGAGCAGTACTTC. This codes for CASSFSGLNYEQYF. Together with reference TRBV11-2 and TRBJ2-7, the CDR3 gives the full variable domain: EAGVAQSPRYKIIEKRQSVAFWCNPISGHATLYWYQQILGQGPKLLIQFQNNGVVDDSQLPKDRFSAERLKGVDSTLKIQPAKLEDSAVYLCASSFSGLNYEQYFGPGTRLTVT.

This clone appeared a few times. Compared with germline, one end of the junction differs, possibly owing to a read error. This sequence joins TRBV18 and TRBJ2-2; 7 nucleotides agree with TRBD1. Germline CDR1 and CDR2: KGHSH and LQKENI. The CDR3 is 17 residues long. The CDR3 nucleotides are TGTGCCAGCTCACCTCGACAGGGTTTGGGGAACGCCGGGGAGCTGTTTTTT. This translates into CASSPRQGLGNAGELFF.

This chain joins TRBV7-3 and TRBJ1-1; no reliable D call. CDR3 length: 13 amino acids. Germline CDR1 SGHTA, CDR2 FQGTGA. Deletions cut 5 bases from V and 1 base from J, with 8 bases between. The CDR3 sequence: CASSPPGNTEAFF. The CDR3 DNA reads TGTGCCAGCAGCCCACCAGGGAACACTGAAGCTTTCTTT. Supplemented by reference TRBV7-3 and TRBJ1-1, the full variable domain reads GAGVSQTPSNKVTEKGKYVELRCDPISGHTALYWYRQSLGQGPEFLIYFQGTGAADDSGLPNDRFFAVRPEGSVSTLKIQRTERGDSAVYLCASSPPGNTEAFFGQGTRLTVV.